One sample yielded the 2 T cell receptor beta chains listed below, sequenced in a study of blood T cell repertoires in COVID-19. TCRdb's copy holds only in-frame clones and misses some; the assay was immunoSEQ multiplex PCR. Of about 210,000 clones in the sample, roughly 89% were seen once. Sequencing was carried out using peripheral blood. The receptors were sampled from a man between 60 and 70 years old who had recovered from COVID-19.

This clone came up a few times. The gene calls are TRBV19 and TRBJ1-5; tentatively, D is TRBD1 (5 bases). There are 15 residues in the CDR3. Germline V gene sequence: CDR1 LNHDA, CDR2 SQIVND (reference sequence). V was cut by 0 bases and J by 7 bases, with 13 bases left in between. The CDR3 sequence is CASSIDGGARQPQHF. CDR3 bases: TGTGCCAGTAGTATAGATGGAGGGGCTCGGCAGCCCCAGCATTTT. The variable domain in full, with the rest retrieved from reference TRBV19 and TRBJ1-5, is DGGITQSPKYLFRKEGQNVTLSCEQNLNHDAMYWYRQDPGQGLRLIYYSQIVNDFQKGDIAEGYSVSREKKESFPLTVTSAQKNPTAFYLCASSIDGGARQPQHFGDGTRLSIL.

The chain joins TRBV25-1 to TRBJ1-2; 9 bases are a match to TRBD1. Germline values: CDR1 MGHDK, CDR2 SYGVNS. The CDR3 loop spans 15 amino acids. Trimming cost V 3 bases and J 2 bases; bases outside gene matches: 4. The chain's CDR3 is CASSDPGQGNYGYTF. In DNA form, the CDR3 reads TGTGCCAGCAGTGATCCGGGACAGGGCAACTATGGCTACACCTTC.